This T cell receptor (beta chain) was sequenced in a study of shared clonotypes between healthy human individuals. Study-wide findings and caveats: Relative to memory subsets, naive subsets generally showed larger estimated richness.

Germline V CDR1 and CDR2: SGDLS, YYNGEE. The CDR3 covers 15 residues. V trimming: 4 bases; J trimming: 3 bases; junction bases outside the gene matches: 8. With respect to this clone: The antigen is undetermined.

Around 200 ng DNA, 25,000 to 35,000 T cell genomes, went into each sorted-subset replicate PCR. Under the authors' procedure: ImmunoSEQ sequences covered only the junction and lacked quality scores; filtering therefore differed. The method was immunoSEQ multiplex PCR; TCRdb's version includes in-frame clones alone and lacks a portion of them. D and trimming were read from the DNA, whereas the V and J calls and clone size are those reported in that table. The sample has fewer than 1.4 million clones; about four fifths are singletons. Material for sequencing was memory CD4+ T cells from PBMCs. Subset described: CD45RA-negative fraction. The clonotype comes from a young man in good health. Some clones in this sample may be carry-over from other donors' samples. The rearrangement uses TRBV9 and TRBJ2-7, with 9 nucleotides matching TRBD2. The CDR3: CASSPGLAGIYEQYF. For the CDR3, the DNA is TGTGCCAGCAGCCCCGGGCTAGCGGGGATCTACGAGCAGTACTTC. The entire variable domain, with the rest obtained from reference TRBV9 and TRBJ2-7, is as follows: DSGVTQTPKHLITATGQRVTLRCSPRSGDLSVYWYQQSLDQGLQFLIQYYNGEERAKGNILERFSAQQFPDLHSELNLSSLELGDSALYFCASSPGLAGIYEQYFGPGTRLTVT.